A selection of T cell receptor beta chains follows, all from one sample in a study of cytotoxic CD8 clonotypes in ibrutinib-treated CLL. The data were produced by immunoSEQ multiplex PCR, yet TCRdb's version contains in-frame clones alone and is incomplete. The sample records roughly 330,000 clones, about 64% being singletons. The input for sequencing was PBMCs, taken after 36 months of ibrutinib treatment. Source of these receptors: a human donor with chronic lymphocytic leukemia. Each CDR3 is given with its conserved first and last residue. D genes are given only for firm matches. The size entry is marked missing in some rows and otherwise reads once, few, many or a size class.

>TRBD2|TRBV7-2|.|14|TRBJ2-7
CASSRRSGSYEQYF
TGTGCCAGCAGTAGGCGTAGCGGGAGCTACGAGCAGTACTTC
>.|TRBV27|.|13|TRBJ2-1
CASSLGGLNEQFF
TGTGCCAGCAGTTTAGGGGGCCTGAATGAGCAGTTCTTC
>TRBD1|TRBV7-3|.|17|TRBJ1-2
CASSLMPPGQGDGGYTF
TGTGCCAGCAGCTTAATGCCGCCGGGACAGGGGGACGGCGGCTACACCTTC
>TRBD1|TRBV7-2|once|14|TRBJ2-1
CASSAQGQYNEQFF
TGTGCCAGCAGCGCACAGGGACAGTACAATGAGCAGTTCTTC
>.|TRBV27|.|15|TRBJ2-1
CASSLSSAFGNEQFF
TGTGCCAGCAGTTTATCATCGGCGTTTGGGAATGAGCAGTTCTTC
>.|TRBV21-1|.|15|TRBJ2-2
CASRQPRVTTGELFF
TGTGCCAGCAGACAGCCTAGGGTGACAACCGGGGAGCTGTTTTTT
>TRBD1|TRBV6-1|few|14|TRBJ2-7
CASRGTGRGYEQYF
TGTGCCAGCAGGGGGACAGGGCGAGGCTACGAGCAGTACTTC
>.|TRBV11-2|.|15|TRBJ2-1
CASSSGQGGGNEQFF
TGTGCCAGCAGCTCCGGACAGGGAGGGGGGAATGAGCAGTTCTTC
>TRBD1|TRBV7-6|once|14|TRBJ2-7
CASSFSGQGSEQYF
TGTGCCAGCAGCTTCAGCGGACAGGGGAGCGAGCAGTACTTC
>TRBD1|TRBV28|.|14|TRBJ1-2
CASSSPGTAYGYTF
TGTGCCAGCAGTTCCCCCGGGACAGCCTATGGCTACACCTTC
>TRBD1|TRBV29-1|.|14|TRBJ1-2
CSVPRRRGLYGYTF
TGCAGCGTTCCCCGCCGGAGGGGGCTCTATGGCTACACCTTC
>.|TRBV6-6|.|15|TRBJ2-3
CASSFRVGRTDTQYF
TGTGCCAGCAGTTTCAGGGTTGGGAGAACAGATACGCAGTATTTT
>.|TRBV7-9|once|16|TRBJ2-1
CASNSGSTKSGNEQFF
TGTGCCAGCAACTCCGGTTCTACCAAGTCGGGGAATGAGCAGTTCTTC
>TRBD1|TRBV29-1|.|22|TRBJ1-2
CSVDGVRKSRDRNNLSNYGYTF
TGCAGCGTTGATGGAGTTCGCAAGTCCCGGGACAGGAACAACCTCTCTAACTATGGCTACACCTTC
>.|TRBV29-1|.|12|TRBJ2-1
CSVTALNNEQFF
TGCAGCGTGACGGCGCTTAACAATGAGCAGTTCTTC
>.|TRBV9|.|13|TRBJ1-1
CASSVDGWSEAFF
TGTGCCAGCAGCGTAGACGGTTGGTCGGAAGCTTTCTTT
>TRBD1|TRBV7-2|.|15|TRBJ2-7
CASSLGSGGSYEQYF
TGTGCCAGCAGCTTAGGGTCAGGGGGCTCCTACGAGCAGTACTTC
>.|TRBV29-1|once|12|TRBJ1-2
CSVRRERYGYTF
TGCAGCGTTAGGAGGGAACGCTATGGCTACACCTTC
>.|TRBV29-1|.|13|TRBJ2-2
CSVEDRPTGELFF
TGCAGCGTTGAGGACCGGCCCACCGGGGAGCTGTTTTTT
>TRBD2|TRBV18|.|15|TRBJ2-3
CASTPGLAGTDTQYF
TGTGCCAGCACTCCCGGACTAGCGGGCACAGATACGCAGTATTTT
>.|TRBV19|.|14|TRBJ2-7
CASSTEWAPYEQYF
TGTGCCAGTAGTACCGAGTGGGCACCCTACGAGCAGTACTTC
>TRBD2|TRBV6-5|.|15|TRBJ2-3
CASSLRDYRADTQYF
TGTGCCAGCAGCCTCCGGGACTACCGGGCAGATACGCAGTATTTT
>TRBD1|TRBV29-1|.|14|TRBJ1-2
CSVEGGTGTRGYTF
TGCAGCGTCGAGGGAGGGACAGGGACACGGGGCTACACCTTC
>TRBD2|TRBV28|.|17|TRBJ2-5
CASSLRGLAGGRETQYF
TGTGCCAGCAGTTTGCGGGGACTAGCGGGAGGGCGTGAGACCCAGTACTTC
>TRBD1|TRBV9|few|15|TRBJ1-5
CASSAGTGRNQPQHF
TGTGCCAGCAGCGCCGGGACAGGGAGGAATCAGCCCCAGCATTTT
>.|TRBV11-2|.|13|TRBJ1-5
CASSLALNQPQHF
TGTGCCAGCAGCTTAGCGCTGAATCAGCCCCAGCATTTT
>TRBD2|TRBV6-1|.|14|TRBJ2-3
CASLNSGGPDTQYF
TGTGCCAGCTTGAATAGCGGGGGGCCCGATACGCAGTATTTT
>.|TRBV25-1|.|16|TRBJ1-5
CASSESGWPHNQPQHF
TGTGCCAGCAGTGAAAGTGGGTGGCCTCACAATCAGCCCCAGCATTTT
>.|TRBV7-6|.|12|TRBJ2-1
CASSPSPGEQFF
TGTGCCAGCAGCCCGAGCCCAGGTGAGCAGTTCTTC
>.|TRBV29-1|.|11|TRBJ2-1
CSVGGLNEQFF
TGCAGCGTTGGGGGACTCAATGAGCAGTTCTTC
>.|TRBV10-3|.|14|TRBJ2-7
CAISEPGQNYEQYF
TGTGCCATCAGTGAGCCCGGACAGAACTACGAGCAGTACTTC
>TRBD1|TRBV29-1|.|12|TRBJ1-2
CSVGTGRYGYTF
TGCAGCGTGGGGACAGGGCGCTATGGCTACACCTTC